Given below is one T cell receptor (beta chain) in context. The clone's antigen remains unknown. No much larger clonotype is one base removed from it; base qualities were not supplied. The sample's time point, from its label and the paper: progressive disease on ibrutinib. For TCR beta library preparation, roughly 2 micrograms of genomic DNA were extracted from the cryopreserved PBMCs. High-throughput TCR beta sequencing was performed on longitudinal blood samples from CLL patients receiving ibrutinib monotherapy. The patients took part in an open-label, single-center phase 2 trial of ibrutinib monotherapy. The sample belongs to a study of cytotoxic CD8 clonotypes in ibrutinib-treated CLL (dated by TCRdb to the early 2020s). Turning to the overall study: The cohort had 11 relapsed/refractory and around 14 treatment-naive patients; 17 to 18 were IGHV unmutated. Longitudinal samples were obtainable from about 30% of the roughly 90 participants in the trial. Responses were partial in around 25 patients and complete in 2; after median approximately 69 months follow-up, 14 stayed in remission and 12 progressed. On average, each sample yielded about 260,000 productive templates and around 98,000 productive rearrangements. Response samples were obtained after a median of approximately eleven months of treatment, with a range of roughly 6 to 40 months. Cryopreserved peripheral blood mononuclear cells were collected before treatment, at response, and at either disease progression or sustained remission. Every remission and progressive disease sample was obtained while ibrutinib was still being received by the patients.

What the work shows at the level of the full study, not this receptor alone: Public clonotypes were found to be uncommon and were observed to contract or remain stable during treatment; the increase in clonality was shown to reflect expansion of private clonotypes at ibrutinib response. Clonality increased at ibrutinib response, stayed stable in sustained remission, and fell back toward baseline at progression. Baseline clonality exceeded that of age-matched healthy donors and correlated strongly with circulating CD8+ T-cell counts. Sampling times were not matched between patients in sustained remission and patients whose disease was progressing, and lymph node repertoires were not examined.

A MiSeq instrument was used for deep resolution sequencing, which targeted depths ranging from 1 in 1 million up to 1 in 200,000 T cells, with coverage averaging 10x for each clonotype. The immunoSEQ hsTCRB Kit was used to generate TCR beta libraries. As for the original processing: Data were analyzed with ImmunoSEQ Data Assistant and ImmunoSEQ Analyzer, with V, D and J genes assigned per IMGT definitions. Clonality, with values ranging from 0 to 1, was calculated as one minus the normalized Shannon entropy of productive rearrangement frequencies. Only overrepresented clonotypes making up at least 0.05% of each patient's repertoire were included in the public clonotype analysis. Repertoires from about a dozen age-matched healthy donors in immuneACCESS were used as clonality controls. TCRdb took over this immuneACCESS table, retaining in-frame rearrangements with V and J assigned. Such tables are incomplete; in checked studies, under half of the missing clones stem from an unresolved V gene, and the remainder is unexplained. That table gives V, J and clone size, and the DNA gave D and trimming. Within this sample are 250,000 to 350,000 clones, with around 77% of them counted one time only. The ten top clones hold about 5.3% of the sample.

The TCR was taken from a human donor with chronic lymphocytic leukemia. Sequencing used PBMCs, obtained at disease progression, from a patient treated with ibrutinib.

The bases read TGTGCCAGCAGTATTGCAGGGGGCGCGAACATTCAGTACTTC. The encoded protein is CASSIAGGANIQYF. The chain is assembled from TRBV2 and TRBJ2-4, with 8 junctional bases fitting TRBD1. V ends up 5 bases short and J 7 bases short, with an unmatched junction base count of 7. Taken from cysteine to phenylalanine, the CDR3 has 14 residues. The read is trimmed to its CDR3 DNA, 42 bases read in frame from base 1. The germline V gene encodes CDR1 SNHLY and CDR2 FYNNEI.